The subject of this entry is one T cell receptor (beta chain). This entry comes from a study of blood T cell repertoires in COVID-19. Study-level background: Specimens from acute and convalescent COVID-19 originated in the United States, Italy and Spain.

Some clones are missing from TCRdb's copy, which holds only in-frame ones; the method was immunoSEQ multiplex PCR. This sample has over 140,000 clones, with 75% to 80% found just once. Germline V gives CDR1 SGHRS, CDR2 YFSETQ. Losses at the gene ends were 3 bases for V and 8 bases for J; bases not matched to a gene: 17. There are 17 residues in the CDR3. Material for sequencing was PBMCs or T cells enriched from blood (not recorded which). The sequence came from a woman in her fifties or sixties who had recovered from COVID-19. The V and J genes are TRBV5-1 and TRBJ1-2; TRBD1 aligns across 9 bases. For the CDR3, the DNA is TGCGCCAGCAGCTCCACCGGGACAGGGCGTTCAGACCACGGCTACACCTTC. It specifies CASSSTGTGRSDHGYTF.